The TCR beta chain under discussion was sequenced for a study of cytomegalovirus exposure and HLA in healthy donors. In the case of this clone: Its antigen is unidentified.

The germline V gene has CDR1 SNHLY and CDR2 FYNNEI. With 7 bases removed from V and 4 bases from J, the gap between germline ends came to 14 bases. The length of the CDR3 is 13 residues. PCR primers comprised 60 Vbeta and 13 Jbeta primers. Measured with immunoSEQ multiplex PCR; TCRdb has only the in-frame clones, and not every one. The sample includes fewer than 250,000 clones, about 78% of them seen just once. Study-level findings and limits: Later analysis identified around 15,000 TCR beta sequences associated with HLA alleles, using a false discovery rate threshold of 0.05.

The sequence came from a male donor in good health and CMV-seronegative. The chain is built from TRBV2 and TRBJ2-7; D unclear. Source material: PBMCs. The CDR3 nucleotides read TGTGCCAGCACCCGGTCCCCTCGATACGAGCAGTACTTC. Translating it yields CASTRSPRYEQYF.